In this sample, the clone carrying this T cell receptor (beta chain) turned up once. Clones were read by immunoSEQ multiplex PCR, and TCRdb kept only the in-frame ones, dropping some. The sample gives some 14,000 clones, approximately 94% of which show up once; 10% to 15% is in the top ten. Thawed PBMCs were FACS-sorted into unstimulated CD4+CD25+CD127- regulatory T cells, CD4+CD25- non-regulatory cells, CD4 and CD8 cells. This CDR3 has 14 residues. The germline V and J ends were trimmed by 1 base and 9 bases, with 13 bases remaining between them. Germline CDR1 is LGHNT and CDR2 is FRNRAP. These data originate in a study of Tregs in tolerant kidney transplant recipients.

The sample consisted of CD8+ T cells from blood. This clonotype originated in a human donor in good health. The gene calls are TRBV12-5 and TRBJ2-1, with D hard to call. The DNA for the CDR3 is TGTGCTAGTGGTTTGGGGTCTTTCGCGGCTGAGCAGTTCTTC. Its translation: CASGLGSFAAEQFF.